The rows below give T cell receptor beta chains drawn from one sample of a study of T cells in localized non-small cell lung cancer. Only in-frame clones appear in the TCRdb table, and some are missing; sequencing was by immunoSEQ multiplex PCR. The sample records 72,000 or so clones, about four fifths being singletons. The material was peripheral blood, obtained before any cancer treatment. These TCRs come from a female donor over 55 with stage I lung adenocarcinoma. The CDR3 runs from the conserved cysteine through the conserved F or W. Fields, in order: V gene, clone size, J gene, D gene, CDR3 DNA, CDR3 protein. A D gene is named only where the DNA matches it firmly. Clone size is shown for a subset of rows, as once, few, many or a class of expanded clone.

v_gene: TRBV7-9
abundance: NA
j_gene: TRBJ2-5
d_gene: NA
CDR3nt: TGTGCCAGCCTAGGCGATCAAGAGACCCAGTACTTC
CDR3aa: CASLGDQETQYF

v_gene: TRBV6-5
abundance: NA
j_gene: TRBJ1-5
d_gene: NA
CDR3nt: TGTGCCAGCAGTTACTCGTACCAGGATAATCAGCCCCAGCATTTT
CDR3aa: CASSYSYQDNQPQHF

v_gene: TRBV5-1
abundance: NA
j_gene: TRBJ1-2
d_gene: NA
CDR3nt: TGCGCCAGCAGCTTGGAGAATGGTCCATATGGCTACACCTTC
CDR3aa: CASSLENGPYGYTF

v_gene: TRBV4-2
abundance: NA
j_gene: TRBJ1-2
d_gene: TRBD1
CDR3nt: TGTGCCAGCAGCCCGACCGGGACAGATTATGGCTACACCTTC
CDR3aa: CASSPTGTDYGYTF

v_gene: TRBV9
abundance: few
j_gene: TRBJ1-1
d_gene: NA
CDR3nt: TGTGCCAGCAGCGTAAGTGTATCGCGGAGCACTGAAGCTTTCTTT
CDR3aa: CASSVSVSRSTEAFF

v_gene: TRBV11-2
abundance: NA
j_gene: TRBJ2-2
d_gene: NA
CDR3nt: TGTGCCAGCAGCCCACTGGGAAAGAGAACCGGGGAGCTGTTTTTT
CDR3aa: CASSPLGKRTGELFF

v_gene: TRBV9
abundance: NA
j_gene: TRBJ2-1
d_gene: TRBD1
CDR3nt: TGTGCCAGCAGCGTCCGGGACAGGGATCACAATGAGCAGTTCTTC
CDR3aa: CASSVRDRDHNEQFF

v_gene: TRBV6-5
abundance: once
j_gene: TRBJ1-2
d_gene: NA
CDR3nt: TGTGCCAGCAGCCGGACAGCTCCAGATGGCTACACCTTC
CDR3aa: CASSRTAPDGYTF

v_gene: TRBV21-1
abundance: NA
j_gene: TRBJ1-4
d_gene: NA
CDR3nt: TGTGCCAGCAGCAAACTAGGGGGGGAAAATGAAAAACTGTTTTTT
CDR3aa: CASSKLGGENEKLFF

v_gene: TRBV5-6
abundance: NA
j_gene: TRBJ1-3
d_gene: NA
CDR3nt: TGTGCCAGCAGCTCCCCGGGCAGGGGCTTTGGAAACACCATATATTTT
CDR3aa: CASSSPGRGFGNTIYF

v_gene: TRBV5-1
abundance: NA
j_gene: TRBJ1-2
d_gene: TRBD1
CDR3nt: TGCGCCAGCAGCTTGGTTGCTTCTGGACAGGGGGCCTACACCTTC
CDR3aa: CASSLVASGQGAYTF

v_gene: TRBV11-3
abundance: NA
j_gene: TRBJ2-1
d_gene: TRBD2
CDR3nt: TGTGCCAGCAGCTCCGGGACTAGCGGGTTTGCGAATTCCTACAATGAGCAGTTCTTC
CDR3aa: CASSSGTSGFANSYNEQFF

v_gene: TRBV7-6
abundance: NA
j_gene: TRBJ2-3
d_gene: NA
CDR3nt: TGTGCCAGCAGCTTGAACGGAAACACAGATACGCAGTATTTT
CDR3aa: CASSLNGNTDTQYF

v_gene: TRBV6-5
abundance: NA
j_gene: TRBJ1-2
d_gene: TRBD1
CDR3nt: TGTGCCAGCAGTAGACAGGGAAGCTACACCTTC
CDR3aa: CASSRQGSYTF

v_gene: TRBV5-1
abundance: NA
j_gene: TRBJ2-3
d_gene: TRBD2
CDR3nt: TGCGCCAGCAGCAGTGGGGAGGGGAAAGCAGATACGCAGTATTTT
CDR3aa: CASSSGEGKADTQYF

v_gene: TRBV11-1
abundance: NA
j_gene: TRBJ2-3
d_gene: NA
CDR3nt: TGTGCCAGCAGCTTCGGGGTGCTCAGCACAGATACGCAGTATTTT
CDR3aa: CASSFGVLSTDTQYF

v_gene: TRBV2
abundance: once
j_gene: TRBJ1-4
d_gene: NA
CDR3nt: TGTGCCAGCAGGGGGACGGTTGCAACTAATGAAAAACTGTTTTTT
CDR3aa: CASRGTVATNEKLFF

v_gene: TRBV2
abundance: NA
j_gene: TRBJ2-1
d_gene: NA
CDR3nt: TGTGCCAGCAGAGATTACAGGGAGTGGAATGAGCAGTTCTTC
CDR3aa: CASRDYREWNEQFF

v_gene: TRBV18
abundance: few
j_gene: TRBJ1-1
d_gene: TRBD1
CDR3nt: TGTGCCAGCTTGGGACAGAAGAACACTGAAGCTTTCTTT
CDR3aa: CASLGQKNTEAFF

v_gene: TRBV2
abundance: NA
j_gene: TRBJ2-7
d_gene: NA
CDR3nt: TGTGCCAGCAGTGGGGGGGCGTGGGAGCAGTACTTC
CDR3aa: CASSGGAWEQYF

v_gene: TRBV19
abundance: NA
j_gene: TRBJ2-3
d_gene: NA
CDR3nt: TGTGCCAGTACCTCCGGTAGGGCCGCAGATACGCAGTATTTT
CDR3aa: CASTSGRAADTQYF

v_gene: TRBV7-2
abundance: NA
j_gene: TRBJ2-1
d_gene: TRBD2
CDR3nt: TGTGCCAGCAGCCACACTAGCGGGAGGGCAGATGAGCAGTTCTTC
CDR3aa: CASSHTSGRADEQFF

v_gene: TRBV19
abundance: NA
j_gene: TRBJ1-3
d_gene: NA
CDR3nt: TGTGCCAGTACGGTTGGCCGGGCCGCTGGAAACACCATATATTTT
CDR3aa: CASTVGRAAGNTIYF

v_gene: TRBV15
abundance: NA
j_gene: TRBJ2-7
d_gene: NA
CDR3nt: TGTGCCACCAGCAGGGGACATGAATACGAGCAGTACTTC
CDR3aa: CATSRGHEYEQYF

v_gene: TRBV30
abundance: NA
j_gene: TRBJ1-2
d_gene: TRBD1
CDR3nt: TGTGCCTGGAGTACCGGACAGGATGCCGGCTACACCTTC
CDR3aa: CAWSTGQDAGYTF

v_gene: TRBV5-8
abundance: NA
j_gene: TRBJ1-5
d_gene: NA
CDR3nt: TGTGCCAGCAGCTCCTGGCTTAGCAATCAGCCCCAGCATTTT
CDR3aa: CASSSWLSNQPQHF